This passage covers 32 T cell receptor beta chains from one sample sequenced in a study of human T cells and chemical hapten exposure. The time point denotes: patch test 1, 2 weeks after DPC sensitization. Treatment specified: therapeutic diphenylcyclopropenone sensitization with weekly scalp DPC. MiXCR, run by TCRdb on the RACE reads, gives a single entry per CDR3 protein. Among roughly 74,000 distinct CDR3 sequences listed, 32% were seen once. This specimen consisted of whole blood, obtained in connection with sensitization to the hapten diphenylcyclopropenone (DPC). The receptors were gathered from a middle-aged man with alopecia areata. Some clones in this sample may be carry-over from other donors' samples.

This clonotype was seen a few times. V usage is TRBV28 and J usage is TRBJ1-4, with D uncertain. The CDR3 runs to 16 residues. Germline V gene sequence: CDR1 MDHEN, CDR2 SYDVKM. The V end was cut by 1 base, the J end by 6 bases, with 15 bases between. For the CDR3, the DNA is TGTGCCAGCAGTTTATATGGACTCCGAGGCGATGAAAAACTGTTTTTT. Protein sequence: CASSLYGLRGDEKLFF.

This clonotype was detected many times. This rearrangement joins TRBV11-2 to TRBJ2-5; 7 positions agree with TRBD2. V gave up 1 base and J gave up 5 bases; unmatched junction bases: 7. This CDR3 comprises 15 residues. Germline V lookup: CDR1 SGHAT, CDR2 FQNNGV. CDR3 in DNA: TGTGCCAGCAGCTTAGGGTTAGCGGGCCCGGAGACCCAGTACTTC. It translates to CASSLGLAGPETQYF.

The chain links TRBV5-6 to TRBJ2-6; 7 nucleotides agree with TRBD1. Trimming cost V 4 bases and J 2 bases; bases outside gene matches: 9. The CDR3 has 17 residues. From germline, CDR1 is SGHDT and CDR2 YYEEEE. CDR3 loop: CASSPAGTAAGANVLTF. In nucleotides, the CDR3 is TGTGCCAGCAGCCCCGCAGGGACAGCCGCTGGGGCCAACGTCCTGACTTTC.

DNA for the CDR3: TGTGCCAGCAGCCAAGAGGGCGGGAGAGGGTCAGATACGCAGTATTTT. The encoded protein is CASSQEGGRGSDTQYF. This rearrangement joins TRBV4-2 to TRBJ2-3; TRBD2 aligns across 7 bases. The CDR3 extends over 16 amino acids. V was pared by 0 bases and J by 4 bases, with 7 bases of the junction left unmatched. Germline CDR1 reads LGHNA; CDR2 reads YNFKEQ.

The chain couples TRBV20-1 to TRBJ2-4; 14 nucleotides match TRBD2. The CDR3 runs 18 residues. Losses at the gene ends were 6 bases for V and 0 bases for J; bases not matched to a gene: 10. In germline, CDR1 is DFQATT, CDR2 SNEGSKA (reference sequence). This CDR3 reads CSAQGLAGGSGAKNIQYF. The CDR3 DNA is TGCAGTGCCCAAGGACTAGCGGGAGGTTCGGGAGCCAAAAACATTCAGTACTTC.

This clonotype was found many times. V and J are TRBV12-3 or TRBV12-4 and TRBJ2-2, with D hard to call. CDR3 size: 13 residues. V shed 5 bases and J shed 6 bases, with 10 bases lying between them. The CDR3 nucleotides are TGTGCCAGCAGTCAAAAGTCCCCCGGGGAGCTGTTTTTT. Amino acid sequence: CASSQKSPGELFF.

The CDR3 is CATSSSIQIEYEQYF. The CDR3 region has the DNA TGTGCCACCAGCAGCTCGATACAGATAGAGTACGAGCAGTACTTC. The chain combines TRBV15 with TRBJ2-7; the D is unclear. The CDR3 sequence is 15 residues long. V was trimmed by 3 bases and J by 4 bases, leaving 16 bases between them. Germline V gene lookup returns CDR1 LNHNV and CDR2 YYDKDF (reference sequence). The full variable domain, its missing parts supplied by reference TRBV15 and TRBJ2-7, is DAMVIQNPRYQVTQFGKPVTLSCSQTLNHNVMYWYQQKSSQAPKLLFHYYDKDFNNEADTPDNFQSRRPNTSFCFLDIRSPGLGDTAMYLCATSSSIQIEYEQYFGPGTRLTVT.

This chain uses TRBV14 with TRBJ2-3; no reliable D call. Germline V gene sequence: CDR1 SGHDN, CDR2 FVKESK. Between the trimmed V and J ends, which lost 1 base and 0 bases, there was a span of 8 bases. This CDR3 comprises 15 residues. The CDR3 coding sequence is TGTGCCAGCAGCCAAGTCCCCAGAAGCACAGATACGCAGTATTTT. It translates to CASSQVPRSTDTQYF.

V gene TRBV20-1 combines with J gene TRBJ2-6, with 7 bases lining up with TRBD1. The CDR3 totals 14 residues. Per germline, CDR1 DFQATT and CDR2 SNEGSKA (reference sequence). With V trimmed by 5 bases and J by 5 bases, 6 bases remained unmatched. The CDR3 spells CSAARQGWANVLTF. CDR3 in DNA: TGCAGTGCTGCCCGACAGGGCTGGGCCAACGTCCTGACTTTC.

This rearrangement joins TRBV3-1 to TRBJ1-4; D remains unclear. Germline CDR1 LGHDT, CDR2 YNNKEL (reference sequence). Deletions cut 3 bases from V and 4 bases from J, with 9 bases between. CDR3 size: 14 residues. CDR3 DNA sequence: TGTGCCAGCAGCCACCCTGCAGTTAATGAAAAACTGTTTTTT. As protein: CASSHPAVNEKLFF.

The chain is built from TRBV19 and TRBJ1-1; D is unresolved. V shed 6 bases and J shed 3 bases, with 14 bases lying between them. This CDR3 is 14 amino acids long. Germline values: CDR1 LNHDA, CDR2 SQIVND (reference sequence). The CDR3 coding sequence is TGTGCCAGTAGGGACCCAAGTCGGTACACTGAAGCTTTCTTT. This translates into CASRDPSRYTEAFF.

The chain uses TRBV9 and TRBJ1-1; 9 positions match TRBD1. Looked up from germline, CDR1 is SGDLS and CDR2 is YYNGEE. The CDR3 extends over 16 amino acids. The V gene end was trimmed by 1 base and the J gene end by 0 bases; junction bases not matched to a gene: 4. CDR3 nucleotides: TGTGCCAGCAGCGTACAGACAGGGGGAGTGAACACTGAAGCTTTCTTT. This encodes CASSVQTGGVNTEAFF.

About this clonotype itself: This may arise from a read error, as a much more abundant clone is one base away. The CDR3 loop reads CASSLISVNTETFF. In DNA, the CDR3 is TGTGCCAGCAGTTTAATCAGTGTGAACACTGAAACTTTCTTT. The chain couples TRBV28 to TRBJ1-1; D call uncertain. Germline loops: CDR1 MDHEN, CDR2 SYDVKM. This CDR3 comprises 14 residues.

The rearrangement joins TRBV9 to TRBJ2-1; 11 nucleotides align to TRBD2. Germline trimming cut 0 bases from V and 10 bases from J; bases unmatched to any gene: 6. The CDR3 is 15 residues long. The germline V gene has CDR1 SGDLS and CDR2 YYNGEE. DNA of the CDR3: TGTGCCAGCAGCGTAGGAACTAGCGGGAGTTACGAGCAGTTCTTC. This sequence encodes CASSVGTSGSYEQFF.

The rearrangement links TRBV29-1 to TRBJ2-1; 7 bases agree with TRBD2. Looked up from germline, CDR1 is SQVTM and CDR2 is ANQGSEA. V lost 1 base to trimming and J lost 5 bases; unmatched junction nucleotides: 8. The CDR3 covers 15 residues. Here the CDR3 DNA reads TGCAGCGTTGAAGGGAGACTAGCTAGCCACAATGAGCAGTTCTTC. This translates into CSVEGRLASHNEQFF.

J is TRBJ1-5 and V is TRBV28; the D is unclear. Germline lookup yields CDR1 MDHEN and CDR2 SYDVKM. The CDR3 spans 15 residues. V dropped 9 bases and J dropped 7 bases, with 22 bases sitting between them. As DNA, the CDR3 is TGTGCCAGTAACAATCCCCCGGGCAGCCGCCAGCCCCAGCATTTT. Translating gives CASNNPPGSRQPQHF. Full variable domain (rest looked up from reference TRBV28 and TRBJ1-5): DVKVTQSSRYLVKRTGEKVFLECVQDMDHENMFWYRQDPGLGLRLIYFSYDVKMKEKGDIPEGYSVSREKKERFSLILESASTNQTSMYLCASNNPPGSRQPQHFGDGTRLSIL.

This clonotype was recorded a few times. The chain employs TRBV28 and TRBJ2-5; TRBD1 agrees at 9 bases. This CDR3 has 17 amino acids. CDR1 and CDR2 from the germline V gene are MDHEN and SYDVKM. V gave up 2 bases and J gave up 2 bases; unmatched junction bases: 9. CDR3: CASSLINLGQGQETQYF. CDR3 nucleotides: TGTGCCAGCAGTTTAATTAATTTGGGACAGGGTCAAGAGACCCAGTACTTC. The full variable domain, with the rest looked up from reference TRBV28 and TRBJ2-5, is DVKVTQSSRYLVKRTGEKVFLECVQDMDHENMFWYRQDPGLGLRLIYFSYDVKMKEKGDIPEGYSVSREKKERFSLILESASTNQTSMYLCASSLINLGQGQETQYFGPGTRLLVL.

The V and J genes are TRBV12-3 or TRBV12-4 and TRBJ1-5, with D hard to call. V was pared by 6 bases and J by 4 bases, with 7 bases between. The CDR3 covers 12 residues. CDR3 region: CASREGNQPQHF. The DNA for the CDR3 is TGTGCCAGCAGAGAGGGAAATCAGCCCCAGCATTTT.

The chain is built from TRBV18 and TRBJ1-1; D gene uncertain. Germline loops: CDR1 KGHSH, CDR2 LQKENI. V was trimmed by 3 bases and J by 1 base, leaving 6 bases between them. This CDR3 is built from 13 residues. CDR3 protein: CASSPTANTEAFF. The CDR3 DNA reads TGTGCCAGCTCACCTACAGCGAACACTGAAGCTTTCTTT.

The rearrangement uses TRBV7-2 and TRBJ2-7; 7 positions match TRBD2. This CDR3 is 20 amino acids long. Germline CDR1 and CDR2: SGHTA and FQGNSA. With 0 bases clipped from V and 0 bases from J, the junction kept 17 bases outside the gene matches. The CDR3 sequence is CASSLAPTLGLAAFSYEQYF. The CDR3 DNA reads as TGTGCCAGCAGCTTAGCCCCGACCCTCGGGCTAGCGGCTTTCTCCTACGAGCAGTACTTC.

V usage is TRBV2 and J usage is TRBJ2-7; D remains unclear. The CDR3 spans 14 residues. CDR1 is SNHLY, CDR2 FYNNEI, per germline. V was clipped by 3 bases and J by 2 bases, with 11 bases between them. The CDR3 sequence: CASSELGIPYEQYF. CDR3 coding DNA: TGTGCCAGCAGTGAGCTAGGGATTCCCTACGAGCAGTACTTC. The full variable domain, with the rest looked up from reference TRBV2 and TRBJ2-7, is EPEVTQTPSHQVTQMGQEVILRCVPISNHLYFYWYRQILGQKVEFLVSFYNNEISEKSEIFDDQFSVERPDGSNFTLKIRSTKLEDSAMYFCASSELGIPYEQYFGPGTRLTVT.

This clonotype was recorded a few times. The rearrangement links TRBV6-2 or TRBV6-3 to TRBJ1-1; 8 positions agree with TRBD1. The germline V gene has CDR1 MNHEY and CDR2 SVGEGT. V was clipped by 5 bases and J by 11 bases; unmatched bases: 13. The CDR3 spans 14 residues. The CDR3 DNA follows: TGTGCCAGCAGTAGATCGGGACAGGCTGAGTGGGCTTTCTTT. This translates into CASSRSGQAEWAFF.

V usage is TRBV2 and J usage is TRBJ1-1; 8 nucleotides match TRBD1. The CDR3 is 15 amino acids. In germline, CDR1 is SNHLY, CDR2 FYNNEI. Trimming took 6 bases from V and 1 from J; bases not matched to a gene: 7. DNA of the CDR3: TGTGCCAGCAGGGAACGACAGGGGCCGAACACTGAAGCTTTCTTT. Its protein product is CASRERQGPNTEAFF.

This clonotype was detected many times. CDR3: CSAGTGLPPLHF. The CDR3 DNA sequence: TGCAGTGCCGGGACAGGGCTGCCACCCCTCCACTTT. The chain carries TRBV20-1 and TRBJ1-6, with 9 positions matching TRBD1. The CDR3 has 12 amino acids. V lost 6 bases, J lost 11 bases, and 5 bases stayed unmatched. The germline gives CDR1 DFQATT, CDR2 SNEGSKA (reference sequence).

The chain carries TRBV6-6 and TRBJ2-3; D not certain. CDR3 length: 17 amino acids. CDR1 and CDR2 from the germline V gene are MNHNY and SVGAGI (reference sequence). V lost 2 bases, J lost 3 bases, and 18 bases lay in between. The CDR3 loop reads CASSYKPPIGSTDTQYF. CDR3 DNA sequence: TGTGCCAGCAGTTACAAACCCCCCATCGGATCTACAGATACGCAGTATTTT.

J is TRBJ2-5 and V is TRBV28; 8 nucleotides line up with TRBD1. Germline V gene lookup returns CDR1 MDHEN and CDR2 SYDVKM. The J segment lost 5 bases and the V segment lost 5 bases, leaving 13 bases of the junction unmatched. CDR3 length: 16 residues. CDR3 region: CASSPPIQGVRETQYF. In DNA form, the CDR3 reads TGTGCCAGCAGTCCACCAATACAGGGGGTTAGGGAGACCCAGTACTTC.

This clonotype appeared many times. The gene calls are TRBV28 and TRBJ2-1; D uncertain. The CDR3 loop spans 12 amino acids. CDR1 and CDR2 (germline): MDHEN, SYDVKM. V lost 2 bases and J 8 bases, leaving 7 bases between the germline ends. The CDR3 bases are TGTGCCAGCAGTTTAGATCCGGATGAGCAGTTCTTC. Residues: CASSLDPDEQFF.

This chain links TRBV16 with TRBJ1-1; D remains ambiguous. Germline CDR1 is KGHSY and CDR2 is FQNENV. V was trimmed by 1 base and J by 3 bases, leaving 6 bases between them. The CDR3 loop spans 13 amino acids. The CDR3 DNA reads TGTGCCAGCAGCCAATGGCAGCACACTGAAGCTTTCTTT. It codes for CASSQWQHTEAFF.

This chain joins TRBV12-3 or TRBV12-4 and TRBJ1-6; D may be TRBD1 (5 bases). Trimming took off 5 bases at V and 10 bases at J, with 12 bases between the two ends. This CDR3 region has 13 residues. The CDR3 DNA sequence: TGTGCCAGCAGTACCCAGGGCCGGTCACCCCTCCACTTT. Its protein product is CASSTQGRSPLHF.

This clonotype was detected only a few times. The chain links TRBV20-1 to TRBJ2-7, with a possible D match to TRBD2 (6 bases). This CDR3 is 14 amino acids long. V was trimmed by 6 bases and J by 4 bases, leaving 19 bases between them. The germline V gene has CDR1 DFQATT and CDR2 SNEGSKA (reference sequence). CDR3 protein: CSAATGTRVYEQYF. DNA of the CDR3: TGCAGTGCCGCCACCGGGACTCGGGTATACGAGCAGTACTTC.

J is TRBJ1-4 and V is TRBV28; possibly TRBD1 for D (5 bases). Trimming shortened V by 5 bases and J by 3 bases, and 22 bases separated the two germline ends. The CDR3 contains 18 residues. Germline assignment: CDR1 MDHEN and CDR2 SYDVKM. CDR3 in amino acids: CASSPTAGRGRANEKLFF. For the CDR3, the DNA is TGTGCCAGCAGTCCCACAGCCGGAAGGGGCCGTGCTAATGAAAAACTGTTTTTT.

The chain carries TRBV27 and TRBJ2-3, with 7 bases matching TRBD2. The V and J ends lost 3 bases and 4 bases, in that order; junction bases with no gene match: 4. The CDR3 is 14 residues long. In germline, CDR1 is MNHEY, CDR2 SMNVEV (reference sequence). The CDR3 coding sequence is TGTGCCAGCAGTTTCTGGGGGAGGGCAGATACGCAGTATTTT. This gives the protein CASSFWGRADTQYF.